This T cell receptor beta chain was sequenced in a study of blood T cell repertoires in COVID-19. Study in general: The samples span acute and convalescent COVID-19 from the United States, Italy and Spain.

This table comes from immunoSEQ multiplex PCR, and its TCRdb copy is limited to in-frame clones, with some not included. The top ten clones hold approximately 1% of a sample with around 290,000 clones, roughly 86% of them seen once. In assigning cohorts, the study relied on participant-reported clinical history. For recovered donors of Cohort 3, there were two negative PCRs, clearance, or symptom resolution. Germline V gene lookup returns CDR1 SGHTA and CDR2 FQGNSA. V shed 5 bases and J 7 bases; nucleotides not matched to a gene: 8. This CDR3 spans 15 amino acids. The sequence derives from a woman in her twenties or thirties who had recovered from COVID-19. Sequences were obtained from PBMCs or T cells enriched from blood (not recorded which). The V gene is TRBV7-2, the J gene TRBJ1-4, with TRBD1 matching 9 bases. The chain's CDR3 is CASSPPGTGPEKLFF. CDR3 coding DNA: TGTGCCAGCAGCCCGCCCGGGACAGGGCCTGAAAAACTGTTTTTT. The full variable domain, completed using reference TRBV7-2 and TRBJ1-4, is GAGVSQSPSNKVTEKGKDVELRCDPISGHTALYWYRQSLGQGLEFLIYFQGNSAPDKSGLPSDRFSAERTGGSVSTLTIQRTQQEDSAVYLCASSPPGTGPEKLFFGSGTQLSVL.